One sample yielded the 12 T cell receptor beta chains listed below, sequenced in a study of blood T cell repertoires in COVID-19. Sequencing used immunoSEQ multiplex PCR; TCRdb keeps in-frame clones, though not all of them. The repertoire includes about 250,000 clones, about 68% of them detected once, and about 3.1% sits in the top ten. Sequencing used peripheral blood. The receptors stem from an elderly woman with acute or convalescent COVID-19.

V and J are TRBV7-2 and TRBJ2-1; 11 bases are a match to TRBD2. The CDR3 is 16 residues long. Germline V gene lookup returns CDR1 SGHTA and CDR2 FQGNSA. V shed 4 bases, J shed 8 bases, and the junction held 10 bases outside the gene matches. The DNA for the CDR3 is TGTGCCAGCAGCTCATCTCGGACTAGCGGGTATTATGAGCAGTTCTTC. This gives the protein CASSSSRTSGYYEQFF.

The chain links TRBV3-1 (or the pseudogene TRBV3-2) to TRBJ2-3, with TRBD2 identical over 9 bases. CDR3 length: 17 residues. Germline trimming cut 2 bases from V and 6 bases from J; bases unmatched to any gene: 12. In germline, CDR1 is LGHDT, CDR2 YNNKEL (reference sequence). This CDR3 reads CASSQFSPSGNVDTQYF. As DNA, the CDR3 is TGTGCCAGCAGCCAATTTTCCCCTAGCGGGAACGTGGATACGCAGTATTTT.

The chain joins TRBV7-2 to TRBJ2-7; D may be TRBD2 (7 bases). V shed 3 bases and J shed 2 bases, with 14 bases lying between them. Germline CDR1 and CDR2: SGHTA and FQGNSA. The CDR3 length is 15 residues. The CDR3 nucleotides are TGTGCCAGCAGCTTTCCGTGGGAGGGGGCCTACGAGCAGTACTTC. It translates to CASSFPWEGAYEQYF.

The chain uses TRBV11-2 and TRBJ2-5; no reliable D call. CDR3 size: 13 residues. Germline V gene sequence: CDR1 SGHAT, CDR2 FQNNGV. V gave up 0 bases and J gave up 2 bases, with 4 bases separating them. The CDR3 spells CASSLERQETQYF. The DNA for the CDR3 is TGTGCCAGCAGCTTAGAGAGACAAGAGACCCAGTACTTC.

The chain carries TRBV7-2 and TRBJ1-1; 10 nucleotides match TRBD1. J lost 1 base, V lost 8 bases, and 10 bases had no gene match. This CDR3 region has 16 residues. The germline gives CDR1 SGHTA, CDR2 FQGNSA. The CDR3 region has the DNA TGTGCCAGCGGCTCTATCCGGGACAGGGGGAACACTGAAGCTTTCTTT. Encoded protein: CASGSIRDRGNTEAFF.

This sequence joins TRBV4-3 and TRBJ2-5, with 7 bases fitting TRBD1. The J segment lost 5 bases and the V segment lost 1 base, leaving 10 bases of the junction unmatched. The CDR3 has 16 residues. The germline CDR1 and CDR2 sequences are LGHNA and YSLEER. CDR3 residues: CASSQGGRTGLETQYF. The CDR3 coding sequence is TGCGCCAGCAGCCAAGGGGGTCGGACAGGTTTGGAGACCCAGTACTTC.

This rearrangement joins TRBV5-1 to TRBJ2-5; 10 bases align to TRBD2. J was trimmed by 2 bases and V by 3 bases; bases with no gene match: 7. The CDR3 runs 16 residues. CDR1 and CDR2 from the germline V gene are SGHRS and YFSETQ. CDR3 amino acids: CASSSTGTSVQETQYF. The CDR3 nucleotides read TGCGCCAGCAGCTCTACCGGGACTAGCGTTCAAGAGACCCAGTACTTC.

This rearrangement joins TRBV2 to TRBJ2-5, with D hard to call. Trimming stripped 4 bases from V and 5 bases from J, with 8 bases between. This CDR3 spans 12 amino acids. In germline, CDR1 is SNHLY, CDR2 FYNNEI. CDR3 DNA sequence: TGTGCCAGCAGTGTAATGAGGGAGACCCAGTACTTC. Amino acids: CASSVMRETQYF.

For the CDR3, the DNA is TGCGCCAGCGCCCGGGAAGCGGGGCACACCGGGGAGCTGTTTTTT. Protein product: CASAREAGHTGELFF. V and J are TRBV5-1 and TRBJ2-2, with 7 bases fitting TRBD2. Germline CDR1 SGHRS, CDR2 YFSETQ. CDR3 length: 15 residues. With 7 bases clipped from V and 3 bases from J, the junction kept 9 bases outside the gene matches.

The rearrangement uses TRBV6-2 or TRBV6-3 and TRBJ2-7; D is unresolved. The V gene's germline CDR1 is MNHEY and CDR2 SVGEGT. The CDR3 runs to 15 residues. V gave up 0 bases and J gave up 6 bases, with 15 bases separating them. The CDR3 DNA reads TGTGCCAGCAGTTACTCCCGGGTCGTCCGTAGCGAGCAGTACTTC. Translated, it gives CASSYSRVVRSEQYF.

This sequence joins TRBV6-2 or TRBV6-3 and TRBJ1-5; TRBD1 matches 7 bases. Unmatched junction bases numbered 7, after V lost 6 bases and J lost 5 bases. Germline-derived CDR1 and CDR2 are MNHEY and SVGEGT. The CDR3 contains 14 residues. CDR3 bases: TGTGCCAGCAGCCGGGACAGCCCTCATCAGCCCCAGCATTTT. This translates into CASSRDSPHQPQHF.

This chain connects TRBV9 to TRBJ2-5; TRBD2 aligns across 7 bases. Germline CDR1 is SGDLS and CDR2 is YYNGEE. CDR3 length equals 12 residues. Unmatched junction bases numbered 6, after V lost 7 bases and J lost 6 bases. The DNA of the CDR3 is TGTGCCAGCTCGAGCGGGGCGCAGACCCAGTACTTC. Its protein is CASSSGAQTQYF.